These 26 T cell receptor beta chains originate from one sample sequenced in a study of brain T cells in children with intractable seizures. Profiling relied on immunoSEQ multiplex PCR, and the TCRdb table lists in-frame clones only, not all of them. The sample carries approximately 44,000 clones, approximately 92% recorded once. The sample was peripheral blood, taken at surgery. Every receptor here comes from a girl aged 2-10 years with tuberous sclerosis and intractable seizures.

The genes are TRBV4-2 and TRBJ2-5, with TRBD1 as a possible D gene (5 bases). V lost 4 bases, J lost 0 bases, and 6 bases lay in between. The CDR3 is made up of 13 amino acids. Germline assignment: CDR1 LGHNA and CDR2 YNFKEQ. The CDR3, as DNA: TGTGCCAGCAGCCCAGGGTACCAAGAGACCCAGTACTTC. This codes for CASSPGYQETQYF.

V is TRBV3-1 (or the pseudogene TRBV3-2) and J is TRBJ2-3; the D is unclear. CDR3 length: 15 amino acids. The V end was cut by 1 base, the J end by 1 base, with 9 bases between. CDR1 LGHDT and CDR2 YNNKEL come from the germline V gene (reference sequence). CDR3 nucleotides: TGTGCCAGCAGCCAAGTTATTGGCGGCACAGATACGCAGTATTTT. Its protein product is CASSQVIGGTDTQYF.

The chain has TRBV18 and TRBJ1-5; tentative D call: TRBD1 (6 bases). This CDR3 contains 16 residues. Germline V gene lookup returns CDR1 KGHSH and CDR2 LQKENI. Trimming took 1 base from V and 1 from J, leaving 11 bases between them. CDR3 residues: CASSPQPGVSNQPQHF. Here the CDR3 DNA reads TGTGCCAGCTCACCACAGCCAGGGGTAAGCAATCAGCCCCAGCATTTT.

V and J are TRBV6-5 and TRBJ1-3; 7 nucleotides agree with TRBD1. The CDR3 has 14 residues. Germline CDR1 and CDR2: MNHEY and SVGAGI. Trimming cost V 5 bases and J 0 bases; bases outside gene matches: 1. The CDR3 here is CASSQGDSGNTIYF. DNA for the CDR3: TGTGCCAGCAGTCAGGGGGACTCTGGAAACACCATATATTTT.

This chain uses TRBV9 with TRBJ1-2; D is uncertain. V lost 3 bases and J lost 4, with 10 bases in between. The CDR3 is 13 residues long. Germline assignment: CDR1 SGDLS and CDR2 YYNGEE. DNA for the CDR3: TGTGCCAGCAGCGCACAAAACGGCTATGGCTACACCTTC. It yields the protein CASSAQNGYGYTF. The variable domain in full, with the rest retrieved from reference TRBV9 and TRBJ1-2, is DSGVTQTPKHLITATGQRVTLRCSPRSGDLSVYWYQQSLDQGLQFLIQYYNGEERAKGNILERFSAQQFPDLHSELNLSSLELGDSALYFCASSAQNGYGYTFGSGTRLTVV.

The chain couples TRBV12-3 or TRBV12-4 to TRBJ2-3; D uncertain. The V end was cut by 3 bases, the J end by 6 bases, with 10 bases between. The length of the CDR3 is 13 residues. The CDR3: CASSFVLSDTQYF. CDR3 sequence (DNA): TGTGCCAGCAGTTTTGTCCTTTCTGATACGCAGTATTTT.

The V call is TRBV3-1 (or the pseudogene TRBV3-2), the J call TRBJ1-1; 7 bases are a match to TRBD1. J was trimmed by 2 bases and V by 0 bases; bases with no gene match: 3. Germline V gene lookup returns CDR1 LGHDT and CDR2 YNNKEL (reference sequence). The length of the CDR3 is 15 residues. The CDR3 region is CASSQDGQVNTEAFF. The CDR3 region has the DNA TGTGCCAGCAGCCAAGACGGACAGGTAAACACTGAAGCTTTCTTT.

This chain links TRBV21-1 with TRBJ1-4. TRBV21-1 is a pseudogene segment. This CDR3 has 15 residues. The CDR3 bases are TGTGCCAGCAGCAAAAAAGGTTCCGAGAATGAAAAACTGTTTTTT. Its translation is CASSKKGSENEKLFF.

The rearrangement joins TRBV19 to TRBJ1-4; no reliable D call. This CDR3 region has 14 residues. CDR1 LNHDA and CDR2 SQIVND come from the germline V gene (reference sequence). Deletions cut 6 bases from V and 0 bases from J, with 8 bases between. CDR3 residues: CASSPGTTNEKLFF. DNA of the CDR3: TGTGCCAGTAGCCCGGGTACAACTAATGAAAAACTGTTTTTT.

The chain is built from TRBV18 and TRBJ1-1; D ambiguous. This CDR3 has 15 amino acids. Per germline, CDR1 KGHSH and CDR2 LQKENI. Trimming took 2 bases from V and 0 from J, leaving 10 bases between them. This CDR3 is CASSPSGNMNTEAFF. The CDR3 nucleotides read TGTGCCAGCTCACCAAGCGGAAACATGAACACTGAAGCTTTCTTT.

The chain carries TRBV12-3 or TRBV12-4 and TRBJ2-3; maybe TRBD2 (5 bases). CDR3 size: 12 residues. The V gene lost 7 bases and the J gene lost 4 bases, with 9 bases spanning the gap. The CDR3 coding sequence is TGTGCCAGCACCCTAGCAGCAGATACGCAGTATTTT. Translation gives CASTLAADTQYF.

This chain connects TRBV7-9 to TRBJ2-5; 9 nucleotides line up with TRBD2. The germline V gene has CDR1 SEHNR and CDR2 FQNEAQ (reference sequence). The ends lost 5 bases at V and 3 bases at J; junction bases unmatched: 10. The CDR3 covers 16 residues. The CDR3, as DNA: TGTGCCAGCAGCCTAGGACTAGCGATAGGGGAAGAGACCCAGTACTTC. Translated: CASSLGLAIGEETQYF.

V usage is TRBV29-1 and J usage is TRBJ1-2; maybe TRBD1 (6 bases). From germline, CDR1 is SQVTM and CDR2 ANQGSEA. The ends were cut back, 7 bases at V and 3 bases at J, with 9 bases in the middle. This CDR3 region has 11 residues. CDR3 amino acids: CSDRDHYGYTF. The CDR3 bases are TGCAGCGACAGGGATCACTATGGCTACACCTTC. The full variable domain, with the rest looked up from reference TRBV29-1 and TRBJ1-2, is SAVISQKPSRDICQRGTSLTIQCQVDSQVTMMFWYRQQPGQSLTLIATANQGSEATYESGFVIDKFPISRPNLTFSTLTVSNMSPEDSSIYLCSDRDHYGYTFGSGTRLTVV.

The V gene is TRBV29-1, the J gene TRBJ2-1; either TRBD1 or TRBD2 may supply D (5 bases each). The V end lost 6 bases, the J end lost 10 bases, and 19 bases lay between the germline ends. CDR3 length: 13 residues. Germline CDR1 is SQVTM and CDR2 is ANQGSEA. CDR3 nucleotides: TGCAGCGTGGGACCTACGCGCGGCAGCGAGCAGTTCTTC. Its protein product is CSVGPTRGSEQFF.

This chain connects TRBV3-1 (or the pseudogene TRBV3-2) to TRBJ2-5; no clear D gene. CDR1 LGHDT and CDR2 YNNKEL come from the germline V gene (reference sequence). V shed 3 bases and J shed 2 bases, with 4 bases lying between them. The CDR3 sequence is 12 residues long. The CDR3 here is CASSQVQETQYF. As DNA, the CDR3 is TGTGCCAGCAGCCAGGTACAAGAGACCCAGTACTTC.

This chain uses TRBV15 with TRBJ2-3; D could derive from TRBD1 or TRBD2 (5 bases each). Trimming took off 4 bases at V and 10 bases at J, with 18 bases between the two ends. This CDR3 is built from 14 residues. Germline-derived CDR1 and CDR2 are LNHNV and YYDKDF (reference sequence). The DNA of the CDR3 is TGTGCCACCAGCAATCTCAAGGGCCGGGACCCGCAGTATTTT. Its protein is CATSNLKGRDPQYF.

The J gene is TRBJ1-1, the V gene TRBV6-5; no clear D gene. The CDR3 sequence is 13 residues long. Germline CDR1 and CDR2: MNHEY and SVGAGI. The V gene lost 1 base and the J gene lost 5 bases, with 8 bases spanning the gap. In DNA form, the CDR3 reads TGTGCCAGCAGTTACTGGTTCGGGACTGAAGCTTTCTTT. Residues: CASSYWFGTEAFF.

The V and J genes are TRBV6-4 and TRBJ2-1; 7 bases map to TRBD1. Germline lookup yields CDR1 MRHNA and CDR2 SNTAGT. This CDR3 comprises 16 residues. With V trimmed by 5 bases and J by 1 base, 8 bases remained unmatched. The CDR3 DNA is TGTGCCAGCAGTCTCCAGGGGGACGGATCCTACAATGAGCAGTTCTTC. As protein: CASSLQGDGSYNEQFF.

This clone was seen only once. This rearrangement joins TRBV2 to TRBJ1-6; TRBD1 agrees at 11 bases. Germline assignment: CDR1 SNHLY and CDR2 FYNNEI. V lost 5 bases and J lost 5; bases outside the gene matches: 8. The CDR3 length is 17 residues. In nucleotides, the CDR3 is TGTGCCAGCAGTCTTAACGGACAGGGGGCGAATAATTCACCCCTCCACTTT. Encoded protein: CASSLNGQGANNSPLHF.

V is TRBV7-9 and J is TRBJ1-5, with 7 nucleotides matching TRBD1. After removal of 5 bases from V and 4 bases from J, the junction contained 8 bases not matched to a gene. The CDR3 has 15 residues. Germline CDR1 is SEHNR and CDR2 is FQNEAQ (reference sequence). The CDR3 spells CASSPRGDTNQPQHF. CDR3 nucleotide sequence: TGTGCCAGCAGCCCCAGGGGGGACACTAATCAGCCCCAGCATTTT.

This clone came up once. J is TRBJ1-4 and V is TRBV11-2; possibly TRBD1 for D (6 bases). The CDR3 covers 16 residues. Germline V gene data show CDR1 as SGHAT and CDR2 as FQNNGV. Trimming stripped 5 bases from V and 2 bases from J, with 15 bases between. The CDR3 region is CASSLGTQATNEKLFF. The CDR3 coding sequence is TGTGCCAGCAGCCTCGGGACACAGGCGACTAATGAAAAACTGTTTTTT.

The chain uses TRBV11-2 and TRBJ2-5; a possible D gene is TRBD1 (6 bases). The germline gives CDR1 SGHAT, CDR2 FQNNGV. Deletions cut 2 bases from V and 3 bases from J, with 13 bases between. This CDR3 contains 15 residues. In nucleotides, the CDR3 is TGTGCCAGCAGCTTACAGGGGCCGGTAAAAGAGACCCAGTACTTC. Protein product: CASSLQGPVKETQYF. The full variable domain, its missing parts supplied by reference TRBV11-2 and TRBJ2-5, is EAGVAQSPRYKIIEKRQSVAFWCNPISGHATLYWYQQILGQGPKLLIQFQNNGVVDDSQLPKDRFSAERLKGVDSTLKIQPAKLEDSAVYLCASSLQGPVKETQYFGPGTRLLVL.

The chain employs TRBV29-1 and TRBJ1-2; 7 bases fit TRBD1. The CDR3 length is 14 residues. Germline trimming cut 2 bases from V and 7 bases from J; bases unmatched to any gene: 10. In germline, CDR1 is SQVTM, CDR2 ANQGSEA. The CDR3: CSVESSAGGIGYTF. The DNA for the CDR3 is TGCAGCGTTGAAAGTTCGGCAGGGGGAATTGGCTACACCTTC. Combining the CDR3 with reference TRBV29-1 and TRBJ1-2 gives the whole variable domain SAVISQKPSRDICQRGTSLTIQCQVDSQVTMMFWYRQQPGQSLTLIATANQGSEATYESGFVIDKFPISRPNLTFSTLTVSNMSPEDSSIYLCSVESSAGGIGYTFGSGTRLTVV.

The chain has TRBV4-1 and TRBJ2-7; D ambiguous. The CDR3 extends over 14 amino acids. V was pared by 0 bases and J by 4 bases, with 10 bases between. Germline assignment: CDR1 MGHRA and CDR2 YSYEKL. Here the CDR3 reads CASSQDMAAYEQYV. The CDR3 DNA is TGCGCCAGCAGCCAAGATATGGCAGCTTACGAGCAGTACGTC.

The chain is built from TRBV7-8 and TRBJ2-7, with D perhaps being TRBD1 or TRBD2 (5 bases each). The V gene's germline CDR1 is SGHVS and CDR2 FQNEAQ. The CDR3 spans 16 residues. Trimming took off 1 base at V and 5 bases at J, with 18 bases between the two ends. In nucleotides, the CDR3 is TGTGCCAGCAGCTTAGTTAACAGGAGGTTATTCCACGAGCAGTACTTC. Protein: CASSLVNRRLFHEQYF.

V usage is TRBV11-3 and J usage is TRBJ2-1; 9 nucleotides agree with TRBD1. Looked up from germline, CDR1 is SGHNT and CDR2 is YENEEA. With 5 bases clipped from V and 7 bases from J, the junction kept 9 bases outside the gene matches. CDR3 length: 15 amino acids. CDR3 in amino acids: CASSPDRGGLNEQFF. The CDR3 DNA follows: TGTGCCAGCAGCCCGGACAGGGGTGGGTTGAATGAGCAGTTCTTC.